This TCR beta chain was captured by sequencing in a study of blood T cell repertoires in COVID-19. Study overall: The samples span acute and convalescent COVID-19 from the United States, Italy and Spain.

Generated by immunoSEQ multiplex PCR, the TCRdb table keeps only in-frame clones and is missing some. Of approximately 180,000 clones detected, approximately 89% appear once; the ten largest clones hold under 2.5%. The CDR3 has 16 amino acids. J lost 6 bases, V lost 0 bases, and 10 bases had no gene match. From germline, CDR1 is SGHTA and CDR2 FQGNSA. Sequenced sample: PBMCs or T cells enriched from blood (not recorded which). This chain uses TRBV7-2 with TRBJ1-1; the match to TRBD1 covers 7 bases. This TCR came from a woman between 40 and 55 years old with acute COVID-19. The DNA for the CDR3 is TGTGCCAGCAGCTTAGCGAACGCCGCCAGGGGGGCTGAAGCTTTCTTT. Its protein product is CASSLANAARGAEAFF.